This TCR beta chain was recorded in a study of blood T cell repertoires in COVID-19 (dated by TCRdb to 2018 to 2021). Regarding the complete study: Samples from collaborators originated in the United States, Italy and Spain and spanned both the acute and convalescent phases of COVID-19. Deeply sampled blood TCRbeta repertoires from subjects exposed to, actively infected with, or recovered from COVID-19 were included in the dataset. The prospective study material was composed of cDNA or gDNA derived from T cells, B-cell-depleted T cells, or PBMCs. The samples were drawn from the first 160 participants of the ongoing ImmuneRACE study and from 950 to 1,500 subjects provided by 6 global collaborators. A de-identified subject ID, COVID-19 status, age in years and sex were almost always included in the sample metadata. Where HLA class I and class II types were available, the types were taken from metadata supplied by the sample provider, not from assay-based typing. The repertoires were made available in a free public database intended to serve as a resource for research on the immune response to SARS-CoV-2. What the authors observed across the whole study: The amount of clinical and demographic metadata varied by source and participant and was provided uncurated.

The CDR3 measures 13 amino acids from cysteine to phenylalanine. Only the CDR3 DNA stays, 39 bases, in frame from base 1. The junction carries 15 bases between V and J, which are trimmed by 3 bases and 10 bases respectively. Each collaborating institution followed its own protocols to collect whole blood in K2EDTA tubes. For TCRbeta analysis, collaborators shipped samples in one of three forms: frozen whole blood, isolated PBMCs, or DNA extracted from either of those sample types. TCRbeta CDR3 regions were amplified from genomic DNA by means of the immunoSEQ Assay, a bias-controlled multiplex PCR. Regarding the original processing steps: The number of nucleated cells in each sample was estimated by amplification of reference gene primers within the assay. To quantify the absolute abundance of each unique TCRbeta CDR3 rearrangement, sequence reads were collapsed and filtered. For each sample, productive Simpson clonality was calculated as the square root of Simpson's diversity index across productive rearrangements. What TCRdb holds here is the immuneACCESS table cut down to in-frame rearrangements. Part of the clones is not present; checked against another copy, under half of the missing clones reflect an unresolved V gene, and the others are unexplained. From that table come the V and J calls and clone size; the DNA was used to work out D and trimming. Within this sample are about 200,000 clones, with around nine tenths of them counted one time only. Under 5.5% of the sample is in the top ten clones.

Concerning this clone: Its specific antigen is unknown. No base qualities exist here, and no much larger clone lies one base off it.

The chain is encoded by TRBV12-3 or TRBV12-4 joined to TRBJ1-2; matching of 5 bases hints at TRBD1 as the D gene. Sequencing was done on a sample of peripheral blood. This TCR was recovered from a woman aged 40 to 50 with acute or convalescent COVID-19. The DNA sequence follows: TGTGCCAGCAGTTTGGGCAGGGAGGTTGACTACACCTTC. Its protein product is CASSLGREVDYTF.